This T cell receptor (beta chain) was captured by sequencing in a study of T cells in women clearing cervical HPV infection. Study in general: For cases, blood was sampled a median about 140 days after lesion detection, interquartile range roughly 80 to 220 days. Overall study results and limits: Combining TCR richness with V gene abundances gave approximately 0.8 AUC. Associations may precede or follow infection; HPV-specific or memory T cells were not isolated.

With respect to this clone: Antigen specificity is unknown. The CDR3 goes on 3 residues after the read ends, and that part is filled in from the germline J gene.

Dot-blot hybridization genotyped cervical HPV amplified with MY09/MY11 PCR. Germline loops: CDR1 SGHTA, CDR2 FQGNSA. The CDR3 is 13 amino acids. V was trimmed by 5 bases and J by 7 bases, leaving 14 bases between them. The assay was immunoSEQ multiplex PCR, and TCRdb's table has in-frame clones only and misses some. This sample contains around 44,000 clones. The sequence came from a woman between 18 and 70 years old with a cervical HPV16 infection that either progressed to CIN3+ or cleared (not recorded which). The V gene is TRBV7-2, the J gene TRBJ1-1; no definite D call. The sample taken for sequencing was blood buffy coat. The DNA read from the CDR3 is TGTGCCAGCAGCGCCATAACAGAGATTGAA. It codes for CASSAITEIE. The whole CDR3 region reads CASSAITEIEAFF.